This T cell receptor beta chain comes out of a study of PD-1 blockade in classical Hodgkin lymphoma. Whole-study findings and limits: Patients were excluded if nivolumab began under 1 year after ASCT (the autologous transplant). Possible causes of repertoire differences, disease activity or prior therapy, remain undefined.

Every single patient, without exception, relapsed after autologous stem cell transplantation, and brentuximab vedotin exposure varied. In the case of this clone: Its matching antigen is unknown.

Germline V gives CDR1 KGHSH, CDR2 LQKENI. CDR3 length: 12 amino acids. The germline V and J ends were trimmed by 3 bases and 5 bases, with 5 bases remaining between them. Sequencing was performed with immunoSEQ multiplex PCR; in TCRdb, only in-frame clones are kept and a portion is missing. Of about 25,000 clones detected, 81% appear once; the ten largest clones hold about 18%. The sample in question was peripheral blood mononuclear cells (PBMCs), obtained before the second cycle of nivolumab. This chain joins TRBV18 and TRBJ2-1; D gene ambiguous. The receptor comes from a human donor with classical Hodgkin lymphoma. The CDR3 region is CASSPSDNEQFF. The CDR3 nucleotides are TGTGCCAGCTCACCGAGCGACAATGAGCAGTTCTTC.